This TCR beta chain was sequenced during a study of memory CD4+ T cells and cytomegalovirus serostatus. The repertoire was sequenced with immunoSEQ multiplex PCR; TCRdb's copy has only in-frame clones and lacks some. The sample yields around 44,000 clones, 76% seen once. The trim removed 5 bases at V and 5 bases at J, leaving 12 bases unmatched. The length of the CDR3 is 15 residues. From germline, CDR1 is SGHRS and CDR2 YFSETQ. The sort gate was single viable CD3+CD4+CD8-CD45RO+ cells for memory CD4+ T cells. CMV serostatus came from serum IgG against pp150, pp28, p38, p52. Total CD4+ T cells were enriched by CD4 positive selection.

The source of this sequence is an adult in good health and CMV-seronegative. The chain links TRBV5-1 to TRBJ2-5, with 7 bases identical to TRBD1. The sample taken for sequencing was memory CD4+ T cells from blood. CDR3 bases: TGCGCCAGCAGGCAATTAGGCAGGGGGAAGGAGACCCAGTACTTC. Encoded protein: CASRQLGRGKETQYF.